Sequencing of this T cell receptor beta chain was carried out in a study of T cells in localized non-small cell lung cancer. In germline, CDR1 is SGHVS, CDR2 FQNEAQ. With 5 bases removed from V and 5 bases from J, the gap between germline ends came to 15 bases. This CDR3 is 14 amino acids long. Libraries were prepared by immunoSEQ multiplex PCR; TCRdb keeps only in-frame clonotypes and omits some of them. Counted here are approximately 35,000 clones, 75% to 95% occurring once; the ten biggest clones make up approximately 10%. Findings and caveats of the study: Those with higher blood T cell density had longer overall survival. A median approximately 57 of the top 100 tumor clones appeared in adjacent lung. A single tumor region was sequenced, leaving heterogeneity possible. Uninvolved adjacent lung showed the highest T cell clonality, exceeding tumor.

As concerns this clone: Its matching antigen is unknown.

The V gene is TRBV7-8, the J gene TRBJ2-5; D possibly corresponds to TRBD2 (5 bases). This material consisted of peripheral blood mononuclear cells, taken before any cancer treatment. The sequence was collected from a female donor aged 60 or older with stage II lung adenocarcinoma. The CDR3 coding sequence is TGTGCCAGCAGCCGGCGGGTATCGGAGGAGACCCAGTACTTC. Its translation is CASSRRVSEETQYF.